Presented here are 21 T cell receptor beta chains from one specimen sequenced in a study of T cells in Graves' hyperthyroidism and ophthalmopathy. Amplified regions were TCR beta CDR3 sequences from RNA transcripts. HTBI primers were the set used in a first-round RT-PCR of the TCR CDR3. TCRdb passed the multiplex PCR reads through MiXCR, listing each CDR3 protein once. The sample has about 840,000 distinct CDR3 sequences, roughly 37% seen once; the top ten hold approximately 10%. The sample comprised blood. These TCRs come from a man in his late teens or twenties with Graves' hyperthyroidism.

This clonotype has just a few counts. The chain combines TRBV4-1 with TRBJ1-5, with a weak D call TRBD1 (6 bases). V was trimmed by 4 bases and J by 3 bases, leaving 16 bases between them. The germline V gene has CDR1 MGHRA and CDR2 YSYEKL. The CDR3 extends over 16 amino acids. The CDR3 region is CASSPLGGQVNQPQHF. CDR3 nucleotides: TGCGCCAGCAGCCCCCTAGGGGGACAAGTCAATCAGCCCCAGCATTTT.

The count of this clonotype is one. The chain combines TRBV7-6 with TRBJ1-4, with TRBD1 identical over 7 bases. Trimming at V came to 5 bases and at J to 4 bases, leaving 7 bases not matched to a gene. Germline loops: CDR1 SGHVS, CDR2 FNYEAQ. This CDR3 comprises 15 residues. The CDR3 DNA reads as TGTGCCAGCAGCGTACAGGGGCTATTTAATGAAAAACTGTTTTTT. Protein product: CASSVQGLFNEKLFF.

This clonotype has a count of ten or more. This chain connects TRBV5-4 to TRBJ1-2; 7 bases are a match to TRBD1. The CDR3 has 13 amino acids. V shed 4 bases, J shed 6 bases, and the junction held 6 bases outside the gene matches. Germline V gene lookup returns CDR1 SGHNT and CDR2 YYREEE (reference sequence). For the CDR3, the DNA is TGTGCCAGCAGCCGTACAGGGGAGGATGGCTACACCTTC. Its protein is CASSRTGEDGYTF.

CDR3 sequence (DNA): TGTGCCACCAGCAGAGCAGGGGCGGGGGATGAAAAACTGTTTTTT. This translates into CATSRAGAGDEKLFF. This rearrangement joins TRBV15 to TRBJ1-4, with D perhaps TRBD1 (6 bases). The CDR3 contains 15 residues. The V gene lost 1 base and the J gene lost 6 bases, with 12 bases spanning the gap. Germline assignment: CDR1 LNHNV and CDR2 YYDKDF (reference sequence).

This clonotype showed up just a few times. This sequence joins TRBV7-9 and TRBJ2-5; possibly TRBD1 for D (6 bases). CDR1 is SEHNR, CDR2 FQNEAQ, per germline (reference sequence). This CDR3 is built from 15 residues. Trimming pared 4 bases from V and 3 bases from J, leaving 15 bases between. The CDR3 here is CASSWGQGAEETQYF. Written as DNA, the CDR3 is TGTGCCAGCAGCTGGGGGCAGGGAGCGGAAGAGACCCAGTACTTC.

Ten or more counts support this clonotype. The chain joins TRBV9 to TRBJ2-3; D is unclear. Trimming cost V 4 bases and J 2 bases, with 5 bases left between them. Germline V gives CDR1 SGDLS, CDR2 YYNGEE. The length of the CDR3 is 12 residues. The chain's CDR3 is CASSPHTDTQYF. The CDR3 nucleotides are TGTGCCAGCAGCCCCCACACAGATACGCAGTATTTT.

This clonotype was detected a few times. The chain recombines TRBV12-3 or TRBV12-4 with TRBJ2-5; tentative D call: TRBD1 (6 bases). Trimming cost V 4 bases and J 5 bases, with 14 bases left between them. The CDR3 extends over 14 amino acids. For the CDR3, the DNA is TGTGCCAGCAGTTCGCTAACAGGGCCGGAGACCCAGTACTTC. As protein: CASSSLTGPETQYF.

This chain links TRBV4-1 with TRBJ1-1, with a possible D match to TRBD1 (6 bases). From germline, CDR1 is MGHRA and CDR2 YSYEKL. The CDR3 contains 14 residues. Trimming pared 8 bases from V and 4 bases from J, leaving 17 bases between. The CDR3 here is CASEGGGLITEAFF. The CDR3 region has the DNA TGCGCCAGCGAAGGCGGGGGGCTGATCACTGAAGCTTTCTTT.

V gene TRBV7-2 combines with J gene TRBJ2-5, with 9 bases matching TRBD2. CDR1 is SGHTA and CDR2 is FQGNSA in the germline V gene. The J segment lost 5 bases and the V segment lost 6 bases, leaving 10 bases of the junction unmatched. The length of the CDR3 is 15 residues. The CDR3 loop reads CASSHTSGRTETQYF. Here the CDR3 DNA reads TGTGCCAGCAGTCACACCAGCGGGAGGACGGAGACCCAGTACTTC.

This clonotype was seen a single time. The chain carries TRBV19 and TRBJ2-5; D is uncertain. Trimming left V 1 base short and J 2 bases short, with 14 bases between. The CDR3 has 16 amino acids. Germline CDR1 and CDR2: LNHDA and SQIVND (reference sequence). CDR3 sequence reads: CASSIGPSKSQETQYF. The CDR3 coding sequence is TGTGCCAGTAGTATAGGCCCCAGTAAGTCTCAAGAGACCCAGTACTTC.

This clonotype was recorded many times. The chain employs TRBV7-3 and TRBJ1-1; 8 nucleotides agree with TRBD1. This CDR3 spans 13 amino acids. The germline V gene has CDR1 SGHTA and CDR2 FQGTGA. V shed 5 bases and J 10 bases; nucleotides not matched to a gene: 9. Here the CDR3 DNA reads TGTGCCAGCAGCCTCCAACCGGGACAGGTAGCTTTCTTT. Protein product: CASSLQPGQVAFF.

This clonotype was seen many times. The rearrangement uses TRBV10-2 and TRBJ1-5; the D is unclear. The CDR3 is made up of 13 amino acids. CDR1 WSHSY and CDR2 SAAADI come from the germline V gene. The V gene lost 0 bases and the J gene lost 9 bases, with 9 bases spanning the gap. CDR3 loop: CASSESSWGPQHF. CDR3 DNA: TGCGCCAGCAGTGAGTCCTCTTGGGGGCCCCAGCATTTT.

The chain employs TRBV2 and TRBJ2-2, with D possibly matching TRBD1 (6 bases). The CDR3 sequence is 17 residues long. The V gene's germline CDR1 is SNHLY and CDR2 FYNNEI. Trimming removed 5 bases at V and 7 bases at J, with 23 bases between. In DNA, the CDR3 is TGTGCCAGCAGTTCCGGGACACCCACGGTTCAGCACGGGGAGCTGTTTTTT. Protein sequence: CASSSGTPTVQHGELFF.

V is TRBV29-1 and J is TRBJ2-5; TRBD1 might be the D (5 bases). Germline V gene data show CDR1 as SQVTM and CDR2 as ANQGSEA. This CDR3 contains 13 residues. V was trimmed by 4 bases and J by 2 bases, leaving 11 bases between them. The CDR3 coding sequence is TGCAGCGTTGGTGAAGGGGAACAAGAGACCCAGTACTTC. Translation gives CSVGEGEQETQYF.

This clonotype was detected ten times or more. The CDR3 loop reads CASGQGFEQYF. CDR3 DNA sequence: TGCGCCAGCGGACAGGGCTTCGAGCAGTACTTC. V is TRBV5-1 and J is TRBJ2-7; 8 bases are a match to TRBD1. With V trimmed by 7 bases and J by 6 bases, 3 bases remained unmatched. Germline V gives CDR1 SGHRS, CDR2 YFSETQ. This CDR3 is built from 11 residues.

This clonotype was found a few times. The chain couples TRBV29-1 to TRBJ2-6; 11 nucleotides align to TRBD1. The CDR3 runs to 18 residues. CDR1 is SQVTM, CDR2 ANQGSEA, per germline. Unmatched junction bases numbered 8, after V lost 4 bases and J lost 0 bases. The DNA for the CDR3 is TGCAGCGTTGTTAATCCGGGACAGGGGGACTCTGGGGCCAACGTCCTGACTTTC. It encodes CSVVNPGQGDSGANVLTF.

This clonotype was recorded a few times. The junction and the germline gene differ at one end; a read error may be behind it. The chain couples TRBV10-2 to TRBJ2-7, with 9 bases matching TRBD1. CDR1 WSHSY and CDR2 SAAADI come from the germline V gene. This CDR3 is 15 amino acids long. CDR3 nucleotide sequence: TGTGCCAGCAGTGACCCGGGACAGGGACGCTACGAGCAGTACTTC. This codes for CASSDPGQGRYEQYF.

This clonotype came up a few times. J is TRBJ2-7 and V is TRBV12-3 or TRBV12-4; unclear D gene. Trimming pared 3 bases from V and 3 bases from J, leaving 15 bases between. The CDR3 is made up of 15 amino acids. The DNA for the CDR3 is TGTGCCAGCAGTTTGATGGTTGGGCGGCTCTACGAGCAGTACTTC. As protein: CASSLMVGRLYEQYF.

This clonotype turned up a few times. J is TRBJ2-3 and V is TRBV6-4; D possibly corresponds to TRBD1 (6 bases). The V gene lost 5 bases and the J gene lost 6 bases, with 18 bases spanning the gap. The CDR3 sequence is 15 residues long. Germline-derived CDR1 and CDR2 are MRHNA and SNTAGT. The CDR3 DNA reads as TGTGCCAGCAGTTCTCAACCCCAGGGGCTGGATACGCAGTATTTT. Its protein is CASSSQPQGLDTQYF.

This clonotype was seen once. A much larger clonotype is one base distant, so this may be a read error. The J gene is TRBJ1-5, the V gene TRBV7-8; D is unclear. The assigned J gene may be wrong: the sequence end matches TRBJ2-3 better. CDR1 SGHVS and CDR2 FQNEAQ come from the germline V gene. This CDR3 is built from 15 residues. The CDR3 is CASSFEGSVSQPQYF. The CDR3 region has the DNA TGTGCCAGCAGCTTTGAAGGGTCAGTGTCTCAGCCCCAGTATTTT.

This clonotype came up a few times. The chain couples TRBV15 to TRBJ1-2, with 7 bases matching TRBD1. J was trimmed by 6 bases and V by 5 bases; bases with no gene match: 9. The CDR3 consists of 14 residues. CDR1 and CDR2 from the germline V gene are LNHNV and YYDKDF (reference sequence). The CDR3 bases are TGTGCCACCAGCGGGGAGACAGGGTTCCATGGCTACACCTTC. Translating it yields CATSGETGFHGYTF.